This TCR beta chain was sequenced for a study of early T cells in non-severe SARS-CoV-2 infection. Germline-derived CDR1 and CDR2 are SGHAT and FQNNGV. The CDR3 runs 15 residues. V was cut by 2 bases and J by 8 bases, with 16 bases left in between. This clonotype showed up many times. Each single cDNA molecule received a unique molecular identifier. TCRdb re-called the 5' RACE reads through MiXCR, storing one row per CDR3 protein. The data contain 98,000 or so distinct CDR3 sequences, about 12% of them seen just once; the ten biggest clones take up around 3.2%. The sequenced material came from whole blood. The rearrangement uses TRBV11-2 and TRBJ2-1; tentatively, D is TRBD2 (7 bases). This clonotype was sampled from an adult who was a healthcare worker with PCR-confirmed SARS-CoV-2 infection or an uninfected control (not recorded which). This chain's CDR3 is CASSLLEGGPYEQFF. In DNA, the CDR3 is TGTGCCAGCAGCTTACTGGAGGGGGGGCCGTATGAGCAGTTCTTC.